These T cell receptor beta chains were read from a single sample in a study of CD8 T cells in ankylosing spondylitis. Each CDR3 protein gets one entry after TCRdb re-called the 5' RACE reads with MiXCR. The data show some 130,000 distinct CDR3 sequences, with 7% to 10% seen just once and more than 3% held by the top ten. Material: blood, either unsorted or a sorted T cell fraction (not recorded which). The receptors stem from a male donor with ankylosing spondylitis or in good health (not recorded which). Both conserved end residues are part of each CDR3. D genes are given only for firm matches. Where a row states a size, it is once, few, many or the class of an expanded clone; other rows omit it.

cdr3_length	clone_size	v_call	d_call	j_call	cdr3_nt	cdr3_aa
16	many	TRBV7-2	-	TRBJ2-7	TGTGCCAGCAGCTTAGTAGCTTCGGGGACGTCCTACGAGCAGTACTTC	CASSLVASGTSYEQYF
13	many	TRBV20-1	-	TRBJ1-5	TGCAGTGCTAGAGGAGGGGGGCGGCAGCCCCAGCATTTT	CSARGGGRQPQHF
15	few	TRBV5-1	-	TRBJ1-2	TGCGCCAGCAGCCCCGACGGGGGCGGAAGCTATGGCTACACCTTC	CASSPDGGGSYGYTF
14	-	TRBV4-3	TRBD2	TRBJ2-1	TGCGCCAGCAGCGCCTGGAGACTAGCTGATGAGCAGTTCTTC	CASSAWRLADEQFF
13	few	TRBV20-1	-	TRBJ1-5	TGCAGTGTCATTACCCAGCCCAATCAGCCCCAGCATTTT	CSVITQPNQPQHF
15	many	TRBV20-1	-	TRBJ1-5	TGCAGTGCTAGGGACAGCGCTTCTAGCAATCAGCCCCAGCATTTT	CSARDSASSNQPQHF
14	-	TRBV12-3/TRBV12-4	-	TRBJ2-7	TGTGCCAGCAGTGAGCAATCAGACAGGTACGAGCAGTACTTC	CASSEQSDRYEQYF
18	many	TRBV10-3	TRBD2	TRBJ2-7	TGTGCCATCAGTACGGGGACTAGCGGGAGAGGAGAGTCGGGCGAGCAGTACTTC	CAISTGTSGRGESGEQYF
13	many	TRBV7-2	-	TRBJ2-2	TGTGCCAGCAGCCAAGCGGCCACCGGGGAGCTGTTTTTT	CASSQAATGELFF
14	many	TRBV12-3/TRBV12-4	TRBD2	TRBJ2-7	TGTGCCAGCAGTCCAGGGACTAGCGGGAACGAGCAGTACTTC	CASSPGTSGNEQYF
12	few	TRBV29-1	TRBD1	TRBJ2-3	TGCAGCATATTCAGGGGGCCAGATACGCAGTATTTT	CSIFRGPDTQYF
15	-	TRBV6-1	TRBD1	TRBJ2-7	TGTGCCAGCAGGGACGGACAGGGGAGCGTCTCCGAGCAGTACTTC	CASRDGQGSVSEQYF